The clone carrying this T cell receptor (beta chain) was found a few times. Its antigen remains unidentified. The data were obtained in a study of blood T cells in healthy people across ages. Looking at the study overall: The capture of about one barcoded beta molecule per two T cells was achieved by template switching. General observations from the study: Across the age range, TCR beta diversity per million T cells fell in a roughly linear way.

Healthy individuals of Caucasian origin from Russia, aged roughly 6 to 95, served as donors. Researchers report isolating at least 6 million PBMCs per sample. Germline values: CDR1 SQVTM, CDR2 ANQGSEA. The CDR3 contains 13 residues. Using a J-beta primer mix together with a sample-barcoded 5' primer, a second PCR was run for roughly 7 to 11 cycles. MiXCR, applied by TCRdb to the 5' RACE reads, yields one record per CDR3 protein. The data show roughly 1.5 million distinct CDR3 sequences, with about 42% seen just once and approximately 4% held by the top ten. This chain uses TRBV29-1 with TRBJ2-5; maybe TRBD2 (7 bases). TRBJ2-1 explains the end of the DNA better; the J call may be wrong. Material: blood. The sequence was obtained from a woman in her late teens or twenties in good health. CDR3 nucleotide sequence: TGCAGCGTTGCCGGGGGGACACAAGAGACCCAGTTCTTC. Translation gives CSVAGGTQETQFF.